A selection of T cell receptor beta chains follows, all from one sample in a study of cytotoxic CD8 clonotypes in ibrutinib-treated CLL. The assay was immunoSEQ multiplex PCR, and TCRdb's table has in-frame clones only and misses some. The profile covers about 45,000 clones, with roughly two thirds appearing a single time and over 10% taken by the ten largest. This specimen was PBMCs, taken after 12 months of ibrutinib treatment. These receptors originate from a human donor with chronic lymphocytic leukemia. CDR3s include the opening cysteine and the closing phenylalanine or tryptophan. The order of the fields is CDR3 protein, CDR3 DNA, V gene, J gene, clone size, D gene. A D gene is named only where the DNA matches it firmly. The listing skips clone size in some rows; elsewhere it reads once, few, many or a size class.

CASSLAGTDRQFF	TGTGCCAGCAGCTTAGCTGGGACCGACAGGCAGTTCTTC	TRBV7-2	TRBJ2-1	.	.
CASSMSGEVGPYGYTF	TGTGCCAGTAGTATGTCGGGCGAGGTTGGGCCCTATGGCTACACCTTC	TRBV19	TRBJ1-2	.	.
CASTRRDSFGGYTF	TGTGCCAGTACTCGTAGGGATTCATTTGGTGGCTACACCTTC	TRBV19	TRBJ1-2	.	.
CASSTGQTNTEAFF	TGTGCCAGCAGCACGGGACAGACGAACACTGAAGCTTTCTTT	TRBV7-3	TRBJ1-1	.	TRBD1
CASSQYQPQHF	TGTGCCAGCAGCCAATATCAGCCCCAGCATTTT	TRBV11-3	TRBJ1-5	.	.
CASSRQGIKTGELFF	TGTGCCAGCAGTCGACAGGGGATAAAGACCGGGGAGCTGTTTTTT	TRBV28	TRBJ2-2	.	TRBD1
CASSPEGQGKAFF	TGCGCCAGCAGCCCTGAGGGACAGGGGAAAGCTTTCTTT	TRBV5-1	TRBJ1-1	.	TRBD1
CASSYSRQGLDEQYF	TGTGCCAGCAGTTACTCGAGACAGGGACTGGACGAGCAGTACTTC	TRBV6-5	TRBJ2-7	.	.
CASSVRGTGVEKLFF	TGTGCCAGCAGCGTGAGGGGGACAGGGGTTGAAAAACTGTTTTTT	TRBV11-2	TRBJ1-4	.	TRBD1
CASSLVAAEEQYF	TGTGCCAGCAGCTTGGTGGCGGCCGAGGAGCAGTACTTC	TRBV5-4	TRBJ2-7	.	.
CASSAASGGADTQYF	TGTGCCAGCAGCGCCGCTAGCGGGGGGGCAGATACGCAGTATTTT	TRBV7-9	TRBJ2-3	.	TRBD2
CAIKGQTLNTEAFF	TGTGCCATCAAGGGGCAGACCCTGAACACTGAAGCTTTCTTT	TRBV10-3	TRBJ1-1	few	.
CASTDHNEQFF	TGTGCCAGCACCGATCACAATGAGCAGTTCTTC	TRBV7-9	TRBJ2-1	medium-sized	.
CASSLGGRLNTEAFF	TGCGCCAGCAGCTTGGGGGGGAGGCTGAACACTGAAGCTTTCTTT	TRBV5-1	TRBJ1-1	.	.
CASSFRGDPWVFTDTQYF	TGCGCCAGCAGCTTTCGCGGTGACCCCTGGGTTTTTACAGATACGCAGTATTTT	TRBV5-1	TRBJ2-3	.	.
CASSNTGGFDLAQYF	TGTGCCAGTAGTAATACGGGGGGTTTCGATCTGGCCCAGTACTTC	TRBV19	TRBJ2-5	.	TRBD2
CASSLGLAGNYNEQFF	TGTGCCAGCAGCTTAGGCCTAGCGGGGAACTACAATGAGCAGTTCTTC	TRBV7-9	TRBJ2-1	.	TRBD2
CASTPRTGLSYGYTF	TGTGCCAGTACCCCTAGGACAGGGCTGTCCTATGGCTACACCTTC	TRBV19	TRBJ1-2	.	TRBD1
CASSLEGNTIYF	TGTGCCAGCAGCTTGGAGGGAAACACCATATATTTT	TRBV11-2	TRBJ1-3	.	.
CASSYSSRGGGEQFF	TGTGCCAGCAGTTACTCGTCGCGAGGAGGAGGGGAGCAGTTCTTC	TRBV6-6	TRBJ2-1	.	.
CASSPGTRQDTQYF	TGTGCCAGCAGCCCGGGGACTAGGCAGGATACGCAGTATTTT	TRBV4-2	TRBJ2-3	.	TRBD2
CASSWGGFNEQFF	TGTGCCAGCAGTTGGGGGGGGTTCAATGAGCAGTTCTTC	TRBV27	TRBJ2-1	few	TRBD2
CASSLLGGTGIVAGNTIYF	TGTGCCAGCAGCTTACTGGGAGGGACAGGGATCGTTGCTGGAAACACCATATATTTT	TRBV5-4	TRBJ1-3	.	TRBD1
CASSSGTGYTGELFF	TGTGCCAGCAGCTCCGGGACAGGTTATACCGGGGAGCTGTTTTTT	TRBV7-2	TRBJ2-2	.	TRBD1
CATRSSYEQYF	TGTGCCACCCGGAGCTCCTACGAGCAGTACTTC	TRBV7-9	TRBJ2-7	few	.
CASSLRGGGTEAFF	TGTGCCAGCAGCTTACGGGGCGGGGGCACTGAAGCTTTCTTT	TRBV11-3	TRBJ1-1	medium-sized	.
CASSFSPYEQYF	TGTGCCAGCAGCTTTAGTCCCTACGAGCAGTACTTC	TRBV11-1	TRBJ2-7	.	.
CASSVAVENIQYF	TGCGCCAGCAGCGTGGCAGTGGAAAACATTCAGTACTTC	TRBV5-1	TRBJ2-4	.	.
CASSLDWGRNYGYTF	TGTGCCAGCAGCTTAGATTGGGGTAGAAACTATGGCTACACCTTC	TRBV7-9	TRBJ1-2	.	.
CASSSRTGGRSQYF	TGCGCCAGCAGTTCCCGGACAGGGGGCCGATCGCAGTATTTT	TRBV23-1	TRBJ2-3	.	TRBD1
CASSQKGDITGELFF	TGCGCCAGCAGTCAAAAAGGGGACATTACCGGGGAGCTGTTTTTT	TRBV23-1	TRBJ2-2	.	.
CASRPDRGRADTQYF	TGTGCCAGCAGGCCCGACAGGGGGCGGGCAGATACGCAGTATTTT	TRBV2	TRBJ2-3	.	TRBD1
CASSLRDRDIPKLFF	TGTGCCAGCAGCCTCCGGGACAGGGACATCCCCAAACTGTTTTTT	TRBV7-8	TRBJ1-4	.	TRBD1
CASSLVGPTNTEAFF	TGCGCCAGCAGCTTGGTGGGCCCCACAAACACTGAAGCTTTCTTT	TRBV5-1	TRBJ1-1	.	.
CASSQVDGPQHF	TGTGCCAGCAGCCAGGTGGACGGGCCCCAGCATTTT	TRBV4-2	TRBJ1-5	few	.
CASSIDLLNEQFF	TGTGCCAGTAGTATAGACTTACTGAATGAGCAGTTCTTC	TRBV19	TRBJ2-1	.	.
CASSPGTNPGNTIYF	TGTGCCAGCTCACCAGGGACAAATCCTGGAAACACCATATATTTT	TRBV18	TRBJ1-3	.	.
CASTQGGNSNQPQHF	TGTGCCAGCACCCAAGGAGGCAATAGCAATCAGCCCCAGCATTTT	TRBV2	TRBJ1-5	.	.
CASSLQGSENEQYF	TGTGCCAGCAGTTTACAGGGGTCGGAGAACGAGCAGTACTTC	TRBV5-4	TRBJ2-7	.	TRBD1
CSVGGQSNEKLFF	TGCAGCGTCGGAGGACAGTCAAATGAAAAACTGTTTTTT	TRBV29-1	TRBJ1-4	.	.
CASSLVGGSYNEQFF	TGTGCCAGCAGCTTGGTAGGGGGGTCCTACAATGAGCAGTTCTTC	TRBV5-6	TRBJ2-1	.	.
CASRGGVTGELFF	TGCGCCAGCAGAGGGGGAGTCACCGGGGAGCTGTTTTTT	TRBV5-1	TRBJ2-2	few	.
CASSSRSKPGESNQPQHF	TGTGCCAGCAGTTCCAGAAGCAAACCAGGGGAGAGCAATCAGCCCCAGCATTTT	TRBV27	TRBJ1-5	.	.
CASSWGTNYGYTF	TGTGCCAGTAGTTGGGGTACTAACTATGGCTACACCTTC	TRBV19	TRBJ1-2	few	.
CASSQDPDDRGVGDEQYF	TGCGCCAGCAGCCAAGACCCAGACGACAGGGGGGTCGGTGACGAGCAGTACTTC	TRBV4-1	TRBJ2-7	.	TRBD1
CASSPDSNTEAFF	TGTGCCAGCAGTCCCGATTCCAACACTGAAGCTTTCTTT	TRBV6-6	TRBJ1-1	.	.
CASRKDGPFGQETQYF	TGTGCCAGCAGAAAAGATGGACCCTTTGGGCAAGAGACCCAGTACTTC	TRBV28	TRBJ2-5	.	.
CASSSGHLAKNIQYF	TGTGCCAGCAGTTCCGGACACCTAGCCAAAAACATTCAGTACTTC	TRBV5-4	TRBJ2-4	.	.
CASSPPEGPNYGYTF	TGTGCCAGCTCACCACCCGAAGGTCCTAACTATGGCTACACCTTC	TRBV18	TRBJ1-2	.	.
CASTGWGTANEKLFF	TGTGCCAGCACCGGGTGGGGGACAGCGAATGAAAAACTGTTTTTT	TRBV7-9	TRBJ1-4	.	TRBD1
CAISEGTRVGEQFF	TGTGCCATCAGTGAAGGTACCAGGGTTGGTGAGCAGTTCTTC	TRBV10-3	TRBJ2-1	.	.
CASSLVTGVHEQYF	TGCGCCAGCAGCTTGGTTACCGGGGTACACGAGCAGTACTTC	TRBV5-1	TRBJ2-7	few	.
CASSFSTGELFF	TGCGCCAGCAGCTTTTCCACCGGGGAGCTGTTTTTT	TRBV5-1	TRBJ2-2	.	.
CATSRDLRTSGAGELFF	TGTGCCACCAGCAGAGATCTCAGGACTAGCGGGGCCGGGGAGCTGTTTTTT	TRBV15	TRBJ2-2	.	TRBD2